Sequencing of this TCR beta chain was carried out in a study of blood T cell repertoires in COVID-19 (TCRdb year 2020). Some background on the complete study: Samples covering the acute and convalescent phases of COVID-19 were provided by collaborators in the United States, Italy and Spain. Samples came from the ongoing ImmuneRACE study (first 160 participants) plus 1,254 subjects from 6 global collaborators. The dataset comprised deeply sampled blood TCRbeta repertoires from subjects exposed to, actively infected with, or recovered from COVID-19. Sample metadata almost always included a de-identified subject ID, COVID-19 status, age in years and sex. HLA class I and class II types, where available, came from metadata supplied by the sample provider rather than from assay-based typing. The prospective study material was composed of cDNA or gDNA derived from T cells, B-cell-depleted T cells, or PBMCs. The repertoires were released in a freely available public database intended as a resource for research on the immune response to SARS-CoV-2. The full study reports these points: How much clinical and demographic metadata was included differed by source and by participant, and the metadata was provided uncurated.

TCRbeta CDR3 regions were amplified from genomic DNA by means of the immunoSEQ Assay, a bias-controlled multiplex PCR. The authors' pipeline ran thus. The number of nucleated cells in each sample was estimated by amplification of reference gene primers within the assay. Sequence reads were collapsed and filtered to measure the absolute abundance of every unique TCRbeta CDR3 rearrangement. For each sample, productive Simpson clonality was calculated as the square root of Simpson's diversity index across productive rearrangements. Imported from immuneACCESS, the table was reduced by TCRdb to in-frame sequences with V and J called. These copies leave out some clones; in studies compared against another copy, an unresolved V gene accounts for under half, and the cause of the remainder is not known. That table gives V, J and clone size, and the DNA gave D and trimming. Recorded for this sample are about 230,000 clones; approximately 90% of them occurred a single time. The ten largest account for 2% to 2.5% of the sample.

The CDR3 numbers 13 residues from cysteine through phenylalanine. Just the 39-base CDR3 DNA is kept, in frame starting at base 1. The germline V gene provides CDR1 SQVTM and CDR2 ANQGSEA. In the prospective study, participants were roughly 18 to 90 years old, resided in fewer than 25 geographic areas of the United States, and were enrolled through a virtual design. To assign participants to cohorts, the prospective study relied on clinical history that participants themselves reported in a screening survey and a study questionnaire. Each participant in the prospective study had whole blood, serum and a nasopharyngeal or oropharyngeal swab collected by mobile phlebotomists. Participants in the prospective study had the option to provide additional blood draws and questionnaires over an approximately 2-month period. Before DNA extraction, prospective study blood samples were shipped either frozen or at room temperature.

A remark on this clone: The antigen it recognizes is unknown. No clone much larger than this one lies a single base away; base qualities are absent.

The source is a woman aged 40 to 49 with acute COVID-19. The sequenced sample consisted of PBMCs or T cells enriched from blood (not recorded which). The sequence links TRBV29-1 to TRBJ2-1; TRBD2 aligns with 10 central bases. The DNA sequence follows: TGCATAACTACGGGACTAGCGAGCAATGAGCAGTTCTTC. It translates as CITTGLASNEQFF.